The 12 T cell receptor beta chains below come from one sample, sequenced in a study of control samples from healthy donors and cancer patients (dated by TCRdb to about 2020). The library was obtained by the immunoSEQ multiplex PCR assay. TCRdb took this table from immuneACCESS and kept in-frame rearrangements with V and J called. Such tables lack part of the clones; where checked against another copy, unresolved V genes explain under half of the gap, and the rest is unexplained. A total of some 130,000 clones appear in this sample, around 89% of them only once. The ten largest clones add up to roughly 3.2% of the sample. The specimen was blood. These receptors were collected from a man aged 35 to 55 in good health.

The chain recombines TRBV29-1 with TRBJ2-3; D tentatively fits TRBD1 or TRBD2 (5 bases each). V lost 7 bases, J lost 3 bases, and 11 bases lay in between. The CDR3 is 12 residues long. The germline V gene has CDR1 SQVTM and CDR2 ANQGSEA. The CDR3 is CSGSGGTDTQYF. DNA of the CDR3: TGCAGCGGTAGTGGGGGAACAGATACGCAGTATTTT.

This clone was seen only once. The sample contains more than one DNA sequence encoding this CDR3. This chain's CDR3 is CASSLGVYEQYF. CDR3 coding DNA: TGCGCCAGCAGCTTGGGTGTATACGAGCAGTACTTC. The gene calls are TRBV5-1 and TRBJ2-7; no firm D call. The CDR3 is 12 amino acids. Germline CDR1 SGHRS, CDR2 YFSETQ. The V and J ends lost 0 bases and 4 bases respectively, with 5 bases between them.

The chain uses TRBV7-9 and TRBJ2-3, with TRBD2 matching 8 bases. Germline V CDR1 and CDR2: SEHNR, FQNEAQ (reference sequence). This CDR3 has 19 residues. With 5 bases clipped from V and 3 bases from J, the junction kept 19 bases outside the gene matches. The DNA for the CDR3 is TGTGCCAGCAGCCCCAACGCGGGGGGCCGACGTAAGATTACAGATACGCAGTATTTT. Translated: CASSPNAGGRRKITDTQYF.

V and J are TRBV24-1 and TRBJ1-2; no firm D call. In germline, CDR1 is KGHDR, CDR2 SFDVKD. V shed 6 bases and J shed 0 bases, with 10 bases lying between them. This CDR3 contains 14 residues. In DNA, the CDR3 is TGTGCCACCAGTCCTGGAGGGACTAACTATGGCTACACCTTC. Its protein is CATSPGGTNYGYTF.

The chain uses TRBV7-9 and TRBJ2-7; 8 bases line up with TRBD2. V dropped 5 bases and J dropped 5; count of bases not matched to a gene: 11. The CDR3 has 15 amino acids. CDR1 and CDR2 from the germline V gene are SEHNR and FQNEAQ (reference sequence). The CDR3 here is CASSGRAGGKNEQYF. In DNA, the CDR3 is TGTGCCAGCAGCGGACGGGCGGGGGGCAAGAACGAGCAGTACTTC. The full variable domain, its missing parts supplied by reference TRBV7-9 and TRBJ2-7, is DTGVSQNPRHKITKRGQNVTFRCDPISEHNRLYWYRQTLGQGPEFLTYFQNEAQLEKSRLLSDRFSAERPKGSFSTLEIQRTEQGDSAMYLCASSGRAGGKNEQYFGPGTRLTVT.

The chain recombines TRBV2 with TRBJ2-5; weak D call: TRBD1 (6 bases). Germline V gene sequence: CDR1 SNHLY, CDR2 FYNNEI. V was trimmed by 5 bases and J by 5 bases, leaving 21 bases between them. The CDR3 length is 16 residues. The CDR3 loop reads CASSRVVDSPLETQYF. The CDR3 DNA follows: TGTGCCAGCAGTAGGGTGGTGGACAGCCCTTTGGAGACCCAGTACTTC. The variable domain in full, completed from reference TRBV2 and TRBJ2-5, reads EPEVTQTPSHQVTQMGQEVILRCVPISNHLYFYWYRQILGQKVEFLVSFYNNEISEKSEIFDDQFSVERPDGSNFTLKIRSTKLEDSAMYFCASSRVVDSPLETQYFGPGTRLLVL.

The rearrangement links TRBV5-1 to TRBJ2-2; D assignment may be TRBD1 or TRBD2 (5 bases each). CDR3 size: 16 residues. V was shortened by 0 bases and J by 2 bases, with 11 bases between the two germline ends. Germline V gene lookup returns CDR1 SGHRS and CDR2 YFSETQ. The CDR3 DNA reads as TGCGCCAGCAGCTTGGTCGGGACGCAAAACACCGGGGAGCTGTTTTTT. As protein: CASSLVGTQNTGELFF.

The genes are TRBV9 and TRBJ1-2; TRBD1 aligns across 8 bases. Trimming took 0 bases from V and 4 from J; bases not matched to a gene: 8. The CDR3 runs to 16 residues. Germline lookup yields CDR1 SGDLS and CDR2 YYNGEE. CDR3 sequence (DNA): TGTGCCAGCAGCGTAGGGACAGGGTCAGAGAGCTATGGCTACACCTTC. Protein product: CASSVGTGSESYGYTF.

The sample holds a few counts of this clone. V gene TRBV7-3 combines with J gene TRBJ2-7; 10 nucleotides align to TRBD1. The CDR3 runs 14 residues. The J segment lost 6 bases and the V segment lost 6 bases, leaving 8 bases of the junction unmatched. The germline V gene has CDR1 SGHTA and CDR2 FQGTGA. The CDR3 reads CASSAGTGESEQYF. The DNA of the CDR3 is TGTGCCAGCAGTGCCGGGACAGGGGAGTCCGAGCAGTACTTC.

In DNA, the CDR3 is TGTGCCAGCAGCCCCGGACAGGTGAACACTGAAGCTTTCTTT. Translation: CASSPGQVNTEAFF. V and J are TRBV11-3 and TRBJ1-1; 7 bases align to TRBD1. Germline V gene lookup returns CDR1 SGHNT and CDR2 YENEEA. The CDR3 runs 14 residues. J lost 0 bases, V lost 5 bases, and 3 bases had no gene match.

The chain uses TRBV24-1 and TRBJ1-1; no firm D call. The V gene's germline CDR1 is KGHDR and CDR2 SFDVKD. This CDR3 comprises 12 residues. Trimming stripped 5 bases from V and 4 bases from J, with 7 bases between. The CDR3 loop is CATSGAGTEAFF. CDR3 DNA sequence: TGTGCCACCAGTGGGGCCGGCACTGAAGCTTTCTTT.

This clone was counted a single time. The genes are TRBV7-2 and TRBJ2-2; D may be TRBD2 (6 bases). The ends were cut back, 5 bases at V and 4 bases at J, with 14 bases in the middle. The germline V gene has CDR1 SGHTA and CDR2 FQGNSA. The CDR3 is 15 amino acids. The CDR3 protein is CASSKSGLSTGELFF. The CDR3 coding sequence is TGTGCCAGCAGCAAATCGGGACTCAGCACCGGGGAGCTGTTTTTT.